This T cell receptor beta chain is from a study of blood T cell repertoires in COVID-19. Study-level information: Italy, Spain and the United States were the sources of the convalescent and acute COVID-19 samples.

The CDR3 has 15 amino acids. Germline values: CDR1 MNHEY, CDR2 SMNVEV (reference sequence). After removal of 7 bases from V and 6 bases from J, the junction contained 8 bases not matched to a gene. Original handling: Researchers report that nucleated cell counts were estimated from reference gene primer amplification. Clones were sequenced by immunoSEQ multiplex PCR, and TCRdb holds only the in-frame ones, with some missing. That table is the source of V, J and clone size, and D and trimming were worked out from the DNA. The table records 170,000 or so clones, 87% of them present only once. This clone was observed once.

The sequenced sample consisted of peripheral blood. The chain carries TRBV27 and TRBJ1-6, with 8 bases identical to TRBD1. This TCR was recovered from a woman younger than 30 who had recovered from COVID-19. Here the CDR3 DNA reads TGTGCCAGCATGAAACAGGGGGTACGTAATTCACCCCTCCACTTT. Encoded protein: CASMKQGVRNSPLHF.